Listed here is a single T cell receptor beta chain. Clones were sequenced by immunoSEQ multiplex PCR, and TCRdb holds only the in-frame ones, with some missing. This sample has 68,000 or so clones, with 75% to 85% found just once. The V gene lost 5 bases and the J gene lost 0 bases, with 14 bases spanning the gap. Germline V gene sequence: CDR1 MDHEN, CDR2 SYDVKM. The CDR3 extends over 16 amino acids. This sample stems from a study of control samples from healthy donors and cancer patients. The sequencing input was blood. The receptor was derived from a man in his 60s in good health. The rearrangement uses TRBV28 and TRBJ1-3; the D is unclear. CDR3 protein: CASSPYHSSSGNTIYF. The CDR3 nucleotides are TGTGCCAGCAGTCCTTATCACAGTAGCTCTGGAAACACCATATATTTT.